This T cell receptor beta chain was captured by sequencing in a study of shared T cell receptors in the human thymus (dated by TCRdb to 2020 to 2022). For the study in its entirety: The study examined how self-reactive, shared T-cell receptor alpha chains are generated in the human thymus.

Libraries were constructed by the immunoSEQ multiplex PCR assay. Held by TCRdb, this immuneACCESS table contains in-frame sequences only and omits some clones. Under half of the omission traces to an unresolved V gene where checked; the cause of the rest is unknown. The sample records fewer than 700,000 clones, 70% to 90% of which are singletons. Over 0.008% of the sample lies in the top ten. Details on this clone: It lacks a known antigen. Within one base of it there is no much larger clone, and no base qualities were kept.

Taken from the germline V gene, the CDR1 and CDR2 loops are LGHNT and FRNRAP. The CDR3 spans 19 residues, from the cysteine through the phenylalanine. Only the CDR3 DNA is retained, 57 bases long and in frame from the first base. V has 1 base trimmed and J has 2 bases trimmed; junction bases matching no gene number 14. These same data were also listed under a study on human thymus T cells. As that second study puts it: Immunologically healthy infants undergoing open corrective cardiac surgery for congenital heart defects in Finland were used as donors. Thymus tissue was collected as surgical resects that were removed during corrective cardiac surgery. Biased V and J gene segment usage appeared to be present in both thymic and peripheral blood repertoires. The related research reported highly overlapping thymic TCR repertoires among unrelated individuals. The study characterized TCR alpha and beta repertoires from seven to nine infant thymus samples and a few related peripheral blood samples. The infant donors were about 7 to 250 days old, and the cohort included five to seven males and a couple of females. Thymocytes were freed from the tissue by mechanical means and kept at -70 degrees C as pellets of roughly 9-33 million cells. A QIAsymphony instrument was used to extract genomic DNA from the frozen cell pellets. The immunoSEQ multiplex PCR assay was used to amplify the TCRB and TCRAD loci from a standardized quantity of quality-controlled genomic DNA. The amplicons covered the V(D)J region and were long enough to include the CDR3 and to identify the V and J genes. The amplicons were sequenced on an Illumina platform via the commercial immunoSEQ service. Primer bias and sequencing errors were corrected using previously described methods, and TCRAD and TCRB definitions followed the IMGT database. Analysis of the repertoires was done with immunoSEQ Analyzer 3.0 and VDJTools and included basic statistics, V/J segment usage, diversity estimates, rarefaction and pairwise overlap. Diversity was estimated using the Chao1, ChaoE, Efron-Thisted, Shannon and inverse Simpson indices, and was also estimated on datasets down-sampled to the size of the smallest sample. For repertoire overlap, CDR3 nucleotide sequence, V gene and J gene had to match strictly, and clustering was done by Jaccard-based multidimensional scaling. Thymus samples yielded on average roughly 800,000 unique TCRB clonotypes, compared with 65,000 to 100,000 from blood samples.

Rearrangement joined TRBV12-5 to TRBJ2-7, and 10 bases in between align with TRBD1. The origin of this receptor is a boy younger than two with a congenital heart defect. Donor details come from another sample of the same person, matched by shared clones. The sequenced sample was thymocytes. The CDR3 amino acid sequence is: CASGLALTGGRRNPYEQYF. In nucleotide form, the sequence is TGTGCTAGTGGTTTGGCATTGACAGGGGGCCGCCGAAATCCCTACGAGCAGTACTTC.